This T cell receptor (beta chain) was profiled in a study of siplizumab effects on memory and regulatory T cells (dated by TCRdb to the late 2010s). Some background on the complete study: The study examined how the anti-CD2 antibody siplizumab affects alloreactive T-cell subsets in allogeneic mixed lymphocyte reactions built from human PBMCs.

The CDR3 measures 15 amino acids from cysteine to phenylalanine. Only the CDR3 portion is preserved as DNA: 45 bases, with reading frame beginning at the first base. At the junction V is shortened by 6 bases and J by 2 bases, with 14 bases in between. The germline V gene gives CDR1 as SNHLY and CDR2 as FYNNEI. Sorted unstimulated T cells and proliferating T cells recovered from mixed lymphocyte reactions were subjected to TCRbeta CDR3 sequencing. Fresh whole blood from approximately 10 HLA-typed healthy donors was used to isolate PBMCs. As concerns this clone: It has no known antigen specificity. No base qualities exist here, and no much larger clone lies one base off it.

Libraries came from the immunoSEQ multiplex PCR assay. Roughly 10^5 TCR templates per sample were assayed on the deep sequencing platform. Genomic DNA extracted from sorted T cells was used for TCRbeta CDR3 sequencing. Turning to the authors' computational methods: The R programming language was used for clonal analysis of the TCRbeta CDR3 data. Alloreactive CD4+ and CD8+ clones were identified by comparing unstimulated samples to CFSE-low samples taken after the reaction. Regulatory or non-regulatory origin of alloreactive CD4+ clones was assigned by matching sequences to the sorted unstimulated Treg and non-Treg repertoires. TCRdb mirrors the immuneACCESS table, restricted to in-frame sequences. Some clones are absent from its copies; in checked studies, under half trace to an unresolved V gene, and the reason for the others is unknown. The D gene and trimming were derived from the DNA, and the V and J assignments and clone size from that table. Within this sample are approximately 75,000 clones, with 93% of them counted one time only. Roughly 4.7% of the sample rests with the top ten.

Overall study results and their limits: Roughly 80-95% of proliferating CD4+ or CD8+ clones could not be assigned a naive or memory phenotype. In reactions with siplizumab, an average of around 70% of mappable alloreactive CD4+ clones were Treg-derived, compared with roughly 26% in control reactions. Siplizumab significantly lowered the cumulative frequency of alloreactive sequences that could be traced to unstimulated CD4+ memory T cells. The suppressive function of proliferating Tregs from siplizumab cultures was not functionally confirmed. Because sequences below about 10^-5 frequency were poorly captured, only a minor fraction of alloreactive clones could be mapped to unstimulated subsets. Unstimulated naive T cells appeared more diverse than memory T cells, and naive cells seemed to contribute substantially to the alloresponse.

The V and J genes are TRBV2 and TRBJ1-5; the D gene is perhaps TRBD1, on 5 matching bases. This TCR was sampled from a human donor in good health. The sequenced sample consisted of CD8+ T cells sorted from blood. At the DNA level, the sequence is TGTGCCAGCAGGGAGGGGTCCGGAGGCAATCAGCCCCAGCATTTT. This codes for CASREGSGGNQPQHF.